These 6 T cell receptor beta chains were all obtained from the same sample, sequenced in a study of regulatory T cells in long-lasting Graves disease. For TCR beta, libraries came from iRepertoire HTBI primers and Arm-PCR of CDR3 regions. MiXCR was run by TCRdb on the multiplex PCR reads, yielding one entry per CDR3 protein. This table holds around 400,000 distinct CDR3 sequences, 15% found once. As to time point: newly diagnosed GD, antithyroid drugs for less than 3 months. PBMCs provided the RNA from which the TCR library was made. The sample here was peripheral blood mononuclear cells (PBMCs), taken at new diagnosis, from a patient treated with antithyroid drugs. The origin of the receptors is a female donor with Graves disease.

The sample holds many counts of this clonotype. V usage is TRBV27 and J usage is TRBJ2-1; 10 bases are a match to TRBD2. Trimming at V came to 9 bases and at J to 3 bases, leaving 5 bases not matched to a gene. Germline CDR1 and CDR2: MNHEY and SMNVEV (reference sequence). CDR3 length equals 14 residues. The CDR3 DNA follows: TGTGCCAGTCAGAGCGGGAGGGTCTACAATGAGCAGTTCTTC. Protein product: CASQSGRVYNEQFF.

This clonotype has at least ten counts. CDR3 region: CSARLGLSTGELFF. CDR3 sequence (DNA): TGCAGTGCTAGGTTGGGACTCAGCACCGGGGAGCTGTTTTTT. The chain carries TRBV20-1 and TRBJ2-2; tentatively, D is TRBD2 (6 bases). V was cut by 3 bases and J by 4 bases, with 12 bases left in between. Germline lookup yields CDR1 DFQATT and CDR2 SNEGSKA (reference sequence). The CDR3 loop spans 14 amino acids.

This clonotype was seen ten or more times. The chain combines TRBV7-2 with TRBJ2-1; 7 bases line up with TRBD2. The CDR3 sequence is 15 residues long. CDR1 and CDR2 from the germline V gene are SGHTA and FQGNSA. Trimming removed 1 base from V and 6 bases from J; junction bases left unmatched: 6. As DNA, the CDR3 is TGTGCCAGCAGCTTAGAGCTCCAGCGGGGCAATGAGCAGTTCTTC. This gives the protein CASSLELQRGNEQFF.

In its sample, this clonotype was seen many times. The chain combines TRBV28 with TRBJ2-7; no clear D. There are 12 residues in the CDR3. Trimming took off 1 base at V and 4 bases at J, with 5 bases between the two ends. CDR1 and CDR2 (germline): MDHEN, SYDVKM. The CDR3 loop reads CASSLFRYEQYF. The CDR3 region has the DNA TGTGCCAGCAGTTTATTTCGGTACGAGCAGTACTTC. The full variable domain, with the rest looked up from reference TRBV28 and TRBJ2-7, is DVKVTQSSRYLVKRTGEKVFLECVQDMDHENMFWYRQDPGLGLRLIYFSYDVKMKEKGDIPEGYSVSREKKERFSLILESASTNQTSMYLCASSLFRYEQYFGPGTRLTVT.

This clonotype was seen only a few times. The V gene is TRBV27, the J gene TRBJ1-1, with unresolved D. Germline V CDR1 and CDR2: MNHEY, SMNVEV (reference sequence). CDR3 length equals 12 residues. Trimming cost V 6 bases and J 6 bases, with 11 bases left between them. The CDR3 loop is CASRGAVAEAFF. Written as DNA, the CDR3 is TGTGCCAGCAGGGGTGCGGTGGCTGAAGCTTTCTTT.

The genes are TRBV12-3 or TRBV12-4 and TRBJ2-7; D is possibly TRBD1 or TRBD2 (5 bases each). V dropped 5 bases and J dropped 6 bases, with 8 bases sitting between them. This CDR3 region has 11 residues. In DNA, the CDR3 is TGTGCCAGCAGTGCAGGGAGCGAGCAGTACTTC. It yields the protein CASSAGSEQYF.